This entry is about one T cell receptor (beta chain). The entry originates in a study of blood T cell repertoires in COVID-19. Study information: There were acute and convalescent COVID-19 samples, and they came from the United States, Italy and Spain.

Clones were sequenced by immunoSEQ multiplex PCR, and TCRdb holds only the in-frame ones, with some missing. The sample consists of 140,000 to 150,000 clones, more than 75% of them appearing once. Cohort 3 recovered donors had two negative PCRs, clearance, or symptom resolution. Germline loops: CDR1 SNHLY, CDR2 FYNNEI. The V and J ends lost 6 bases and 7 bases respectively, with 19 bases between them. The CDR3 consists of 15 residues. The sequenced sample was PBMCs or T cells enriched from blood (not recorded which). This TCR derives from a woman aged 45-65 years who had recovered from COVID-19. The chain employs TRBV2 and TRBJ1-5, with unresolved D. The CDR3 nucleotides are TGTGCCAGCAGCTCTCTCAGGTTCGATTCCCAGCCCCAGCATTTT. Protein sequence: CASSSLRFDSQPQHF.